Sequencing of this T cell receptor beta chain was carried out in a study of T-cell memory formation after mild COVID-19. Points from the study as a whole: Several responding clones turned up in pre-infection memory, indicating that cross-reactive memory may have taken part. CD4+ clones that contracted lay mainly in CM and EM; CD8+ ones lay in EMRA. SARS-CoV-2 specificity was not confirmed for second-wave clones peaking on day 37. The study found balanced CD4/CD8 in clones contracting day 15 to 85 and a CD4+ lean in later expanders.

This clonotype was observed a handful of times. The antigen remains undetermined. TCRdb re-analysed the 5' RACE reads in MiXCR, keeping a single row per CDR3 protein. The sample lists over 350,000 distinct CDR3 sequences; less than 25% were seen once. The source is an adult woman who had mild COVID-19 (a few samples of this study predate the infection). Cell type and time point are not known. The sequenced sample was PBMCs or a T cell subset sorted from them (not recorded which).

CDR3 sequence reads: CSVPGPSRETQYF. The DNA for the CDR3 is TGCAGTGTTCCAGGGCCCAGTCGGGAGACCCAGTACTTC. The chain has TRBV20-1 and TRBJ2-5; a possible D gene is TRBD1 (5 bases). V lost 7 bases to trimming and J lost 5 bases, with 17 bases between them. Per germline, CDR1 DFQATT and CDR2 SNEGSKA (reference sequence). The CDR3 covers 13 residues.